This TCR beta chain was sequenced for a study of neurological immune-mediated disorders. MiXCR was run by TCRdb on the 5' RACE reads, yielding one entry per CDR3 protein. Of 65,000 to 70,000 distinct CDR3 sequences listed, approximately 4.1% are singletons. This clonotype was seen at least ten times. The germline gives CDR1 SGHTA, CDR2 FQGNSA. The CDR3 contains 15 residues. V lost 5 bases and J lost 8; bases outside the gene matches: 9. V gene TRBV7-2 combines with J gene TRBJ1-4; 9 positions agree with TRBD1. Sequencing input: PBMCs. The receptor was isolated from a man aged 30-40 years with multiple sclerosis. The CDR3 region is CASSRSGQGGEKLFF. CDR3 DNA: TGTGCCAGCAGCCGGTCGGGACAGGGAGGGGAAAAACTGTTTTTT.